This T cell receptor (beta chain) was captured in a study of shared clonotypes between healthy human individuals. Study-level points and caveats: Only blood underwent sampling, and tissue repertoires likely differ. Despite large depth, sorted-subset datasets appeared incompletely sequenced.

The trim removed 1 base at V and 4 bases at J, leaving 11 bases unmatched. Looked up from germline, CDR1 is LNHNV and CDR2 is YYDKDF (reference sequence). The CDR3 runs 17 residues. On this clone itself: Its antigen is not identified.

Here immunoSEQ multiplex PCR was the method, and the copy in TCRdb shows in-frame clones only, minus some. The sample lists roughly 2.6 million clones; around 94% were seen once. The chain links TRBV15 to TRBJ2-5, with 8 bases that match TRBD2. Sequenced sample: naive CD4+ T cells sorted from blood. Subset defined: CD45RA+ positively selected. The TCR comes from a man between 18 and 35 years old in good health. CDR3 sequence reads: CATSRVLSSGSGETQYF. DNA for the CDR3: TGTGCCACCAGCAGAGTACTTTCAAGCGGGAGTGGAGAGACCCAGTACTTC.